One and the same sample provided the 10 T cell receptor beta chains below, sequenced in a study of PD-L1 blockade in urothelial cancer. The time point was: peripheral blood 6 weeks after treatment start. Assay: immunoSEQ multiplex PCR; the TCRdb copy retains only in-frame clones and omits some. The sample includes 75,000 to 100,000 clones, roughly 83% of them seen just once. This specimen consisted of PBMCs, obtained around atezolizumab (anti-PD-L1) treatment. The receptor set was obtained from a man aged 65-85 years with urothelial cancer.

The rearrangement joins TRBV5-1 to TRBJ2-2; D might be TRBD1 (5 bases). The V gene's germline CDR1 is SGHRS and CDR2 YFSETQ. The CDR3 has 15 residues. V lost 2 bases and J 1 base, leaving 9 bases between the germline ends. The CDR3 sequence is CASSFQGENTGELFF. The CDR3 DNA sequence: TGCGCCAGCAGCTTTCAAGGGGAGAACACCGGGGAGCTGTTTTTT.

CDR3 residues: CASRFLSTGLGYTF. CDR3 DNA sequence: TGTGCCAGCAGATTTCTCTCGACAGGGCTTGGCTACACCTTC. The chain employs TRBV6-6 and TRBJ1-2; 7 bases are a match to TRBD1. With V trimmed by 6 bases and J by 7 bases, 11 bases remained unmatched. The CDR3 contains 14 residues. Germline V lookup: CDR1 MNHNY, CDR2 SVGAGI (reference sequence).

This sequence joins TRBV7-2 and TRBJ2-5; possible D gene TRBD1, 6 bases. V was trimmed by 1 base and J by 4 bases, leaving 13 bases between them. The CDR3 spans 15 residues. Germline-derived CDR1 and CDR2 are SGHTA and FQGNSA. This chain's CDR3 is CASSLDQGRRETQYF. The CDR3 DNA is TGTGCCAGCAGCTTAGACCAGGGGCGGAGAGAGACCCAGTACTTC.

The rearrangement uses TRBV5-4 and TRBJ2-5, with D possibly being TRBD1 (5 bases). The CDR3 consists of 13 residues. Germline CDR1 is SGHNT and CDR2 is YYREEE (reference sequence). Trimming shortened V by 7 bases and J by 1 base, and 11 bases separated the two germline ends. CDR3 sequence: CASGKDSQETQYF. CDR3 coding DNA: TGTGCCAGCGGAAAAGACAGCCAAGAGACCCAGTACTTC.

This clone was picked up a small number of times. The rearrangement uses TRBV15 and TRBJ2-1; 9 bases line up with TRBD2. Unmatched junction bases numbered 8, after V lost 3 bases and J lost 8 bases. Germline-derived CDR1 and CDR2 are LNHNV and YYDKDF (reference sequence). This CDR3 region has 15 residues. The chain's CDR3 is CATSRNSGGYYEQFF. CDR3 DNA: TGTGCCACCAGCAGGAATAGCGGGGGATATTATGAGCAGTTCTTC. Variable domain in full (rest from reference TRBV15 and TRBJ2-1): DAMVIQNPRYQVTQFGKPVTLSCSQTLNHNVMYWYQQKSSQAPKLLFHYYDKDFNNEADTPDNFQSRRPNTSFCFLDIRSPGLGDTAMYLCATSRNSGGYYEQFFGPGTRLTVL.

The chain carries TRBV27 and TRBJ2-2, with 10 bases identical to TRBD2. Trimming at V came to 5 bases and at J to 0 bases, leaving 9 bases not matched to a gene. This CDR3 has 18 residues. Germline V gives CDR1 MNHEY, CDR2 SMNVEV (reference sequence). CDR3 nucleotides: TGTGCCAGCAGTACCCTTAAAACTAGCGGGACGAACACCGGGGAGCTGTTTTTT. It specifies CASSTLKTSGTNTGELFF.

This clone was seen a handful of times. The chain is built from TRBV19 and TRBJ2-2; 8 nucleotides match TRBD1. Trimming at V came to 5 bases and at J to 5 bases, leaving 10 bases not matched to a gene. Germline V gene data show CDR1 as LNHDA and CDR2 as SQIVND (reference sequence). This CDR3 is built from 16 residues. This chain's CDR3 is CASSGAGGARTGELFF. Here the CDR3 DNA reads TGTGCCAGTAGTGGGGCAGGGGGCGCGAGGACCGGGGAGCTGTTTTTT.

The chain uses TRBV5-1 and TRBJ1-1, with a weak D call TRBD1 (6 bases). Trimming removed 7 bases at V and 1 base at J, with 17 bases between. This CDR3 contains 15 residues. Germline CDR1 reads SGHRS; CDR2 reads YFSETQ. The CDR3 sequence: CASSSGGGPNTEAFF. The DNA of the CDR3 is TGCGCCAGCTCCTCCGGGGGGGGGCCGAACACTGAAGCTTTCTTT.

This clone was detected a few times. The chain combines TRBV6-5 with TRBJ1-6, with D perhaps matching TRBD1 (5 bases). The CDR3 runs to 12 residues. V was clipped by 6 bases and J by 7 bases, with 7 bases between them. Germline loops: CDR1 MNHEY, CDR2 SVGAGI. Here the CDR3 reads CASRAGNSPLHF. The CDR3 DNA is TGTGCCAGCAGAGCAGGGAATTCACCCCTCCACTTT.

V gene TRBV19 combines with J gene TRBJ1-2, with 7 positions matching TRBD1. Trimming at V came to 7 bases and at J to 4 bases, leaving 3 bases not matched to a gene. The CDR3 is 12 residues long. Germline CDR1 is LNHDA and CDR2 is SQIVND (reference sequence). This CDR3 reads CASKGQSYGYTF. The CDR3 DNA reads TGTGCCAGTAAGGGACAGAGCTATGGCTACACCTTC. Full variable domain (missing parts from reference TRBV19 and TRBJ1-2): DGGITQSPKYLFRKEGQNVTLSCEQNLNHDAMYWYRQDPGQGLRLIYYSQIVNDFQKGDIAEGYSVSREKKESFPLTVTSAQKNPTAFYLCASKGQSYGYTFGSGTRLTVV.